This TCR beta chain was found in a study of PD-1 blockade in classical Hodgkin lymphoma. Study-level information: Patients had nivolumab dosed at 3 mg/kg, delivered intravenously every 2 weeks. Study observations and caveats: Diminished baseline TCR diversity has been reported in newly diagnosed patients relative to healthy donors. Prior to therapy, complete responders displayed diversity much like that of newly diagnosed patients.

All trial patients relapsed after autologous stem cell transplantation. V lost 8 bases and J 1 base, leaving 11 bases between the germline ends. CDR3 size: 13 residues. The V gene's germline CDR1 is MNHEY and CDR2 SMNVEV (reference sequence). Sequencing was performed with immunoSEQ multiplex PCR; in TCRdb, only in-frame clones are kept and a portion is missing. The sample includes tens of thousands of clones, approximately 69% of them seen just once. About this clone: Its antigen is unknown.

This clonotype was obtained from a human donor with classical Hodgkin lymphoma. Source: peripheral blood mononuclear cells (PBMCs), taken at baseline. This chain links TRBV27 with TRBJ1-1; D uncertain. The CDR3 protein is CASCPAGNTEAFF. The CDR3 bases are TGTGCCAGCTGCCCTGCTGGGAACACTGAAGCTTTCTTT.